Sequencing of this TCR beta chain was carried out in a study of post-analysis software for immune sequencing data. Findings of the study overall: Roughly 5 TRBV segments, including TRBV5-6, TRBV5-1 and TRBV20-1, were more frequent in patients than controls. Among multiple sclerosis patients, normalized Chao1 diversity was significantly below that of controls. Samples prepared in the same batch strongly co-clustered by F measure.

CDR1 is SGHRS and CDR2 is YFSETQ in the germline V gene. Trimming removed 2 bases from V and 4 bases from J, with 10 bases in between. The CDR3 is made up of 13 amino acids. The sample holds a few counts of this clonotype. Its antigen is undetermined. Presence of unique molecular identifiers characterized the TCR beta cDNA libraries. About 500,000 cDNA molecules came from around 1 to 10 million T cells. TCRdb reanalysed the PCR reads using MiXCR and keeps one entry per CDR3 protein. The table has approximately 730,000 distinct CDR3 sequences, under 60% seen once; the top ten hold 4.9%. This TCR derives from a girl aged 5-17 years with multiple sclerosis. Sequencing was done on a sample of blood. The J gene is TRBJ2-7, the V gene TRBV5-1, with a possible D match to TRBD2 (6 bases). The CDR3 reads CASSFRRDYEQYF. The CDR3 DNA is TGCGCCAGCAGCTTCCGGAGGGATTACGAGCAGTACTTC.